This T cell receptor (beta chain) was identified during a study of cytomegalovirus exposure and HLA in healthy donors. Overall study results and limits: In a later analysis, at a false discovery rate of 0.05, about 17,000 TCR beta sequences matched HLA alleles.

Vbeta (60) and Jbeta (13) primers were used in the PCR. Libraries were prepared by immunoSEQ multiplex PCR; TCRdb keeps only in-frame clonotypes and omits some of them. The sample shows around 100,000 clones, around 73% of them seen only once. Trimming cost V 7 bases and J 2 bases; bases outside gene matches: 5. This CDR3 has 12 amino acids. CDR1 and CDR2 (germline): SQVTM, ANQGSEA. Notes on this clone: Its antigen is currently unknown.

The rearrangement joins TRBV29-1 to TRBJ2-7; TRBD1 aligns across 7 bases. Sequenced material: PBMCs. This TCR derives from a man aged 35-49 years in good health and CMV-seronegative. DNA for the CDR3: TGCAGCGCCCGACAGGGACCCTACGAGCAGTACTTC. It codes for CSARQGPYEQYF.